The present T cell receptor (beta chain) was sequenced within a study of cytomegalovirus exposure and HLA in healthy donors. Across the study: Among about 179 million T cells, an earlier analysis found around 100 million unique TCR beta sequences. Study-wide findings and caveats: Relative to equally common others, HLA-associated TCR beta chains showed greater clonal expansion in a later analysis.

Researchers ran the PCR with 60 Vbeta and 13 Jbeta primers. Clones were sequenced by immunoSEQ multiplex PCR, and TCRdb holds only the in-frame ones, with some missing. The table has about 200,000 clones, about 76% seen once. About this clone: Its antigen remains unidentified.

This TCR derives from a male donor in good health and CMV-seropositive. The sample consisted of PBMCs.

Here the CDR3 reads CASSPGTGIADTQYF. The CDR3 nucleotides are TGCGCCAGCAGCCCAGGGACAGGGATTGCAGATACGCAGTATTTT. The chain recombines TRBV5-1 with TRBJ2-3; 9 bases align to TRBD1. The V gene end was trimmed by 4 bases and the J gene end by 4 bases; junction bases not matched to a gene: 7. The CDR3 covers 15 residues. Germline V CDR1 and CDR2: SGHRS, YFSETQ.